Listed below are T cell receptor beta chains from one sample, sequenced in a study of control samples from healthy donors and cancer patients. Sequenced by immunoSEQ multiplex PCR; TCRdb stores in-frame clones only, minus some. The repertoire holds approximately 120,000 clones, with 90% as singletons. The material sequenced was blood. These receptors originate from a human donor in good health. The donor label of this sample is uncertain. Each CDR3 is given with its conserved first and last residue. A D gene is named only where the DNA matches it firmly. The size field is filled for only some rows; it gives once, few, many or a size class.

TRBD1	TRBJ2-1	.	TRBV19	CASSSGQAPSSYNEQFF	TGTGCCAGTAGTAGTGGACAGGCCCCGAGCTCCTACAATGAGCAGTTCTTC
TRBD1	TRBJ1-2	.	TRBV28	CASSSTGTPYYGYTF	TGTGCCAGCAGTTCGACAGGGACCCCGTACTATGGCTACACCTTC
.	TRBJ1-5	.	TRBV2	CASSNQGGQPQHF	TGTGCCAGCAGTAACCAGGGTGGACAGCCCCAGCATTTT
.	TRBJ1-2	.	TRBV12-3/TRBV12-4	CASSPLQGVGYTF	TGTGCCAGCAGTCCCTTACAAGGGGTAGGCTACACCTTC
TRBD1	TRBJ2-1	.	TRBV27	CASSSSRRGTYNEQFF	TGTGCCAGCAGTTCCTCCCGCAGGGGGACCTACAATGAGCAGTTCTTC
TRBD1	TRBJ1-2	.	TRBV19	CASSIGQGLSYGYTF	TGTGCCAGTAGTATAGGACAGGGGTTAAGCTATGGCTACACCTTC
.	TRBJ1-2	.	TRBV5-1	CASSLVVLGAVGYTF	TGCGCCAGCAGCTTGGTGGTTTTGGGGGCGGTCGGCTACACCTTC
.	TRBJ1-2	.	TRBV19	CASSIDLGGSYTF	TGTGCCAGTAGTATAGATCTGGGGGGAAGCTACACCTTC
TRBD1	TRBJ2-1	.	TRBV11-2	CASSQGQGSNEQFF	TGTGCCAGCAGCCAGGGACAGGGCTCCAATGAGCAGTTCTTC
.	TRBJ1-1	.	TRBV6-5	CASIPFDGAKAFF	TGTGCCAGCATCCCATTCGATGGGGCGAAGGCTTTCTTT
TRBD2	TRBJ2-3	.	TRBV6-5	CASISGGDSDTQYF	TGTGCCAGCATCAGCGGGGGGGATTCAGATACGCAGTATTTT
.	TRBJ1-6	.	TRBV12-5	CASGMGSPLHF	TGTGCTAGTGGTATGGGTTCACCCCTCCACTTT
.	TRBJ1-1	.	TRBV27	CASSRPGAEAFF	TGTGCCAGCAGCCGTCCCGGCGCTGAAGCTTTCTTT
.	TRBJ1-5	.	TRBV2	CASSLNSNQPQHF	TGTGCCAGCAGTCTAAATAGCAATCAGCCCCAGCATTTT
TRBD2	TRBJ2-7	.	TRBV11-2	CASSSASGGYEQYF	TGTGCCAGCAGCTCCGCTAGCGGAGGCTACGAGCAGTACTTC
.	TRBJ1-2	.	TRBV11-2	CASSKDGDLLNYGYTF	TGTGCCAGCAGCAAGGACGGAGACCTTCTCAACTATGGCTACACCTTC
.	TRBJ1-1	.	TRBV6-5	CASSTVAGAFF	TGTGCCAGCAGTACAGTCGCCGGGGCTTTCTTT
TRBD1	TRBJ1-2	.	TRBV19	CASSIPTGGHYGYTF	TGTGCCAGTAGTATCCCGACAGGGGGGCACTATGGCTACACCTTC
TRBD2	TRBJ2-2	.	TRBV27	CASSPHASGGGTGELFF	TGTGCCAGCAGTCCCCATGCTAGCGGGGGAGGTACCGGGGAGCTGTTTTTT
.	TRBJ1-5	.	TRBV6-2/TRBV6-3	CASSLFSRGNQPQHF	TGTGCCAGCAGTTTGTTCTCCAGGGGCAATCAGCCCCAGCATTTT
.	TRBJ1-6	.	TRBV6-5	CAIQEHLNSPLHF	TGTGCCATCCAGGAACATTTGAATTCACCCCTCCACTTT
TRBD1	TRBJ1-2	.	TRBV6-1	CASSESGTGANYGYTF	TGTGCCAGCAGTGAATCAGGGACAGGAGCTAACTATGGCTACACCTTC
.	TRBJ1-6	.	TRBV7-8	CASSPWARNSGSYNSPLHF	TGTGCCAGCAGCCCTTGGGCCAGGAATAGTGGCTCCTATAATTCACCCCTCCACTTT
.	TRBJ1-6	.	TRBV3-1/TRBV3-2	CASSQEGENSPLHF	TGTGCCAGCAGCCAGGAGGGCGAAAATTCACCCCTCCACTTT
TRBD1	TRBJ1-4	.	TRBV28	CASSPQDRGGEKLFF	TGTGCCAGCAGTCCCCAGGACAGGGGGGGGGAAAAACTGTTTTTT
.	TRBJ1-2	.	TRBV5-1	CASSLGGNYGYTF	TGCGCCAGCAGCTTAGGGGGTAACTATGGCTACACCTTC
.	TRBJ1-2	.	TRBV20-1	CSAGPTSGYTF	TGCAGTGCCGGCCCTACAAGTGGCTACACCTTC
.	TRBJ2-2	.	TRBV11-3	CASSLSTARGRGELFF	TGTGCCAGCAGCTTATCGACTGCCCGGGGCAGGGGGGAGCTGTTTTTT
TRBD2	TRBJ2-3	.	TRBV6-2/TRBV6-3	CASSYSGRGGRTDTQYF	TGTGCCAGCAGTTACTCGGGTCGGGGGGGACGCACAGATACGCAGTATTTT
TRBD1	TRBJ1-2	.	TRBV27	CASSLKWDRTYGYTF	TGTGCCAGCAGTTTAAAGTGGGACAGAACGTATGGCTACACCTTC
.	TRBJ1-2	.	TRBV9	CASSVEKGPGYGYTF	TGTGCCAGCAGCGTAGAGAAGGGGCCGGGCTATGGCTACACCTTC
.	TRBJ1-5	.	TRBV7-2	CASSQTYSNQPQHF	TGTGCCAGCAGCCAGACTTATAGCAATCAGCCCCAGCATTTT
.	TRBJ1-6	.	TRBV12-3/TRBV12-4	CASGGQNSPLHF	TGTGCCAGCGGTGGACAGAATTCACCCCTCCACTTT
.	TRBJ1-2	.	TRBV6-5	CATHQSGDYGYTF	TGTGCCACCCACCAGTCAGGGGACTATGGCTACACCTTC
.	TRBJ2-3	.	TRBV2	CASSEGLVSTDTQYF	TGTGCCAGCAGTGAAGGTCTCGTGAGCACAGATACGCAGTATTTT
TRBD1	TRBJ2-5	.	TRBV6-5	CASRMGQGYRTQYF	TGTGCCAGCAGGATGGGACAGGGGTATCGGACCCAGTACTTC
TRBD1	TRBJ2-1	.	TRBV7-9	CASSPRTGVPTYNEQFF	TGTGCCAGCAGCCCCCGGACAGGGGTCCCAACCTACAATGAGCAGTTCTTC
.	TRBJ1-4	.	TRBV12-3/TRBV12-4	CASSRDGNEKLFF	TGTGCCAGCAGTCGGGACGGGAATGAAAAACTGTTTTTT
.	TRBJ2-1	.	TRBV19	CASSRGLQSNEQFF	TGTGCCAGTTCCCGGGGACTCCAAAGTAATGAGCAGTTCTTC
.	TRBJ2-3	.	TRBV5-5	CASSFASDTQYF	TGTGCCAGCAGCTTTGCATCAGATACGCAGTATTTT
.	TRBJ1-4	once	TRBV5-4	CASSFTGSEKLFF	TGTGCCAGCAGCTTTACGGGTAGCGAAAAACTGTTTTTT
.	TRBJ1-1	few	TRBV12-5	CASGLAIRGGVYVRRRDTEAFF	TGTGCTAGTGGTTTGGCGATCCGTGGAGGGGTATATGTAAGGCGGCGGGACACTGAAGCTTTCTTT
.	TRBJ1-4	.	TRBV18	CASSFERGEKLFF	TGTGCCAGCTCATTCGAAAGGGGCGAAAAACTGTTTTTT
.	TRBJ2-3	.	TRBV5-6	CASTSLGGADSTDTQYF	TGTGCCAGCACCAGCTTGGGGGGCGCGGATAGCACAGATACGCAGTATTTT
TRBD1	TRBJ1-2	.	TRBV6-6	CASSYTSGQGPEGYTF	TGTGCCAGCAGTTACACGTCGGGACAGGGGCCCGAGGGCTACACCTTC